Listed below are T cell receptor beta chains from one sample, sequenced in a study of blood T cells in healthy people across ages. TCRdb fed the 5' RACE reads into MiXCR, producing one record per CDR3 protein. Of fewer than 800,000 distinct CDR3 sequences listed, approximately 21% are singletons. Material: blood. The receptors derive from a man aged 65 to 79 in good health. Both conserved end residues are part of each CDR3. A D gene is named only where the DNA matches it firmly. Only part of the rows carry a size: once, few, many, or a class if the clone is expanded.

cdr3_aa cdr3_nt j_call clone_size d_call v_call
CASSLSSGGSFNEQFF TGCGCCAGCAGCTTGTCTTCAGGGGGCTCCTTCAATGAGCAGTTCTTC TRBJ2-1 few TRBD1 TRBV5-1
CASSLRRVVNTDTQYF TGTGCCAGCAGCTTACGCCGGGTGGTTAATACAGATACGCAGTATTTT TRBJ2-3 NA NA TRBV7-9
CASSLGQSETQYF TGCGCCAGCAGCTTGGGACAGTCAGAGACCCAGTACTTC TRBJ2-5 NA NA TRBV5-1
CASSYPTDEQFF TGTGCCAGCAGTTACCCGACCGATGAGCAGTTCTTC TRBJ2-1 NA NA TRBV6-6
CASSDPRLAGGETQYF TGTGCCAGCAGTGACCCCCGACTAGCGGGAGGAGAGACCCAGTACTTC TRBJ2-5 NA TRBD2 TRBV2
CASTLNTGNIQYF TGTGCCAGCACCCTAAATACGGGGAACATTCAGTACTTC TRBJ2-4 few NA TRBV12-3/TRBV12-4
CASRDHSGGGRTDTQYF TGTGCCAGCAGGGATCATTCAGGAGGGGGTAGGACAGATACGCAGTATTTT TRBJ2-3 NA NA TRBV6-1
CASSQEGQARSYEQYF TGCGCCAGCAGCCAGGAGGGACAGGCTCGCTCCTACGAGCAGTACTTC TRBJ2-7 NA TRBD1 TRBV4-1
CSAARVGGGETQYF TGCAGTGCCGCTAGAGTCGGAGGAGGAGAGACCCAGTACTTC TRBJ2-5 few NA TRBV20-1
CASSKGREFYNEQFF TGTGCCAGCTCGAAGGGGCGGGAGTTTTACAATGAGCAGTTCTTC TRBJ2-1 many TRBD2 TRBV18
CASRAVRVRTRETQYF TGTGCCAGCAGAGCCGTCAGGGTGAGGACTAGAGAGACCCAGTACTTC TRBJ2-5 many TRBD2 TRBV28
CATSRPGYNEQFF TGTGCCACCAGCAGACCAGGGTACAATGAGCAGTTCTTC TRBJ2-1 few NA TRBV15
CASSQGTPGRGTEAFF TGCGCCAGCAGCCAGGGGACGCCTGGAAGGGGCACTGAAGCTTTCTTT TRBJ1-1 few NA TRBV4-1
CSYQGSSGSTDTQYF TGCAGCTACCAAGGGAGTAGCGGGAGCACAGATACGCAGTATTTT TRBJ2-3 NA TRBD2 TRBV29-1